Presented here are 3 T cell receptor beta chains from one specimen sequenced in a study of early T cells in non-severe SARS-CoV-2 infection. TCRdb redid the calling of the 5' RACE reads with MiXCR, one entry per CDR3 protein. The sample carries about 60,000 distinct CDR3 sequences, roughly 13% recorded once. The sample comprised whole blood. The receptors originated from an adult who was a healthcare worker with PCR-confirmed SARS-CoV-2 infection or an uninfected control (not recorded which).

The genes are TRBV4-3 and TRBJ2-4, with 7 nucleotides matching TRBD1. The CDR3 runs to 16 residues. The J segment lost 7 bases and the V segment lost 0 bases, leaving 9 bases of the junction unmatched. Germline values: CDR1 LGHNA, CDR2 YSLEER. In nucleotides, the CDR3 is TGCGCCAGCAGCCAAGATCCCGTCGGCAGGGGGAACATTCAGTACTTC. Protein sequence: CASSQDPVGRGNIQYF.

The V and J genes are TRBV19 and TRBJ1-1; D is undetermined. Germline loops: CDR1 LNHDA, CDR2 SQIVND (reference sequence). V lost 4 bases and J 4 bases, leaving 13 bases between the germline ends. The CDR3 runs 14 residues. The CDR3 loop reads CASSTDRKGTEAFF. In DNA form, the CDR3 reads TGTGCCAGTAGTACCGATAGGAAGGGCACTGAAGCTTTCTTT. The full variable domain, in which reference TRBV19 and TRBJ1-1 provide the parts outside the CDR3, is DGGITQSPKYLFRKEGQNVTLSCEQNLNHDAMYWYRQDPGQGLRLIYYSQIVNDFQKGDIAEGYSVSREKKESFPLTVTSAQKNPTAFYLCASSTDRKGTEAFFGQGTRLTVV.

This clonotype was seen more than once but under ten times. V gene TRBV20-1 combines with J gene TRBJ2-1, with D possibly TRBD1 on 5 matching bases. The CDR3 sequence is 14 residues long. V lost 1 base and J 1 base, leaving 8 bases between the germline ends. Germline lookup yields CDR1 DFQATT and CDR2 SNEGSKA (reference sequence). The chain's CDR3 is CSARGQISYNEQFF. CDR3 in DNA: TGCAGTGCTAGAGGACAGATTTCCTACAATGAGCAGTTCTTC.